The clone carrying this T cell receptor beta chain was recorded at least ten times. The antigen remains undetermined. This specimen comes from a study of Graves' ophthalmopathy and Graves' hyperthyroidism. Overall study findings and caveats: Progression of ophthalmopathy was predicted by the model with 70% to 71% sensitivity and about 72% specificity.

CDR1 and CDR2 (germline): SGHVS, FQNEAQ. The CDR3 covers 16 residues. The V and J ends lost 5 bases and 5 bases respectively, with 21 bases between them. TCR beta CDR3 regions were amplified from RNA transcripts. HTBI-primed RT-PCR formed the first round, and a multiplex PCR formed the second. TCRdb ran MiXCR on the multiplex PCR reads and lists one entry per CDR3 protein. The top ten clones hold roughly 12% of a sample with under 400,000 distinct CDR3 sequences, 17% of them seen once. Ophthalmopathy donors' eye disease showed moderate-to-severe activity, CAS of at least 3, NOSPECS of at least 4 and duration under 3 months. Researchers turned away patients with other autoimmune diseases, uncontrolled infections, pregnancy or lactation. Patients were diagnosed from clinical symptoms, serum thyroxine, TRAb, thyroid ultrasound and orbital computed tomography.

This rearrangement joins TRBV7-8 to TRBJ2-5, with D perhaps TRBD1 (5 bases). Sequencing was done on a sample of peripheral blood. The receptor was isolated from an adult man with Graves' ophthalmopathy. CDR3 sequence: CASSPELTPPGETQYF. The CDR3 DNA reads TGTGCCAGCAGCCCGGAACTAACGCCTCCAGGGGAGACCCAGTACTTC.